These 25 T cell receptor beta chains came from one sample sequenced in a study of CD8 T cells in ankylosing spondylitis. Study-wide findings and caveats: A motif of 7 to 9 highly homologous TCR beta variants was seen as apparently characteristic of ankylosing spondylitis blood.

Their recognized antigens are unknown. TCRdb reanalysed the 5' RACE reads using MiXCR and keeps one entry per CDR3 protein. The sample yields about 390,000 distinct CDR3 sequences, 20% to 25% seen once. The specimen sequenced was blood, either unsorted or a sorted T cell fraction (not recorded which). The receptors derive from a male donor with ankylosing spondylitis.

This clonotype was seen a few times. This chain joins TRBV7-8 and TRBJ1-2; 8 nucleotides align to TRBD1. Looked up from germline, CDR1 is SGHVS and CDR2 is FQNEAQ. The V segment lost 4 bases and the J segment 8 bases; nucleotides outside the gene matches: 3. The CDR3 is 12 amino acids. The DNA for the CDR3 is TGTGCCAGCAGCTCGACAGGGGTAGGCTACACCTTC. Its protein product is CASSSTGVGYTF. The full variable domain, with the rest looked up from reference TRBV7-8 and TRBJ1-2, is GAGVSQSPRYKVAKRGQDVALRCDPISGHVSLFWYQQALGQGPEFLTYFQNEAQLDKSGLPSDRFFAERPEGSVSTLKIQRTQQEDSAVYLCASSSTGVGYTFGSGTRLTVV.

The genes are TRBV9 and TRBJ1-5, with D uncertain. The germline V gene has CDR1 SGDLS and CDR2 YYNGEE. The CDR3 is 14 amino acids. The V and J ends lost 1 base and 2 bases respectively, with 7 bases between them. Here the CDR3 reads CASSVTGGNQPQHF. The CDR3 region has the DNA TGTGCCAGCAGCGTAACTGGGGGCAATCAGCCCCAGCATTTT.

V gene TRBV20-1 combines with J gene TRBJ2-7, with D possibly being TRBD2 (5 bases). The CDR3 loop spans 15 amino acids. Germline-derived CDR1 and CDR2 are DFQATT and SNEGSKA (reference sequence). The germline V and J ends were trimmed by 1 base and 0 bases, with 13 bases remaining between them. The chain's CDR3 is CSARAATTLSYEQYF. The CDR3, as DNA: TGCAGTGCTAGAGCCGCGACTACCCTCTCCTACGAGCAGTACTTC.

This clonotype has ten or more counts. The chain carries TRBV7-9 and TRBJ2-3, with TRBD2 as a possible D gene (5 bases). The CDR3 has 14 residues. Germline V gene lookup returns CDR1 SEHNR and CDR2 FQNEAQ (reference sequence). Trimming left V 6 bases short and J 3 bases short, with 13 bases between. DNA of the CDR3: TGTGCCAGCAGTTTGGCGGGCGATACAGATACGCAGTATTTT. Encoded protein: CASSLAGDTDTQYF.

Here the CDR3 DNA reads TGCAGTGCTAGACGGGGATCAGAGACCCAGTACTTC. Its protein is CSARRGSETQYF. This sequence joins TRBV20-1 and TRBJ2-5, with D possibly TRBD2 on 5 matching bases. The CDR3 consists of 12 residues. Germline loops: CDR1 DFQATT, CDR2 SNEGSKA (reference sequence). The ends were cut back, 2 bases at V and 4 bases at J, with 8 bases in the middle.

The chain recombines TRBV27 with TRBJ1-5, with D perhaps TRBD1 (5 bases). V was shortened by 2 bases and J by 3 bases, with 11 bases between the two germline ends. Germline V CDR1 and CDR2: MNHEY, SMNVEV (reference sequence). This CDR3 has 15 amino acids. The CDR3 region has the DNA TGTGCCAGCAGTTTAAGGGCCAGGGTCAATCAGCCCCAGCATTTT. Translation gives CASSLRARVNQPQHF.

The CDR3 nucleotides read TGTGCCAGCAGCTTAGGCCCAGCTGGTACGCAGTATTTT. Amino acid sequence: CASSLGPAGTQYF. The rearrangement links TRBV7-2 to TRBJ2-3, with D uncertain. The V gene's germline CDR1 is SGHTA and CDR2 FQGNSA. The CDR3 totals 13 residues. Trimming removed 1 base at V and 8 bases at J, with 10 bases between.

CDR3 loop: CASSQGFRMNTGELFF. CDR3 bases: TGTGCCAGCAGTCAGGGATTCCGAATGAACACCGGGGAGCTGTTTTTT. The chain links TRBV7-3 to TRBJ2-2; possibly TRBD1 for D (5 bases). The CDR3 covers 16 residues. Germline V gene data show CDR1 as SGHTA and CDR2 as FQGTGA. V dropped 6 bases and J dropped 1 base, with 15 bases sitting between them.

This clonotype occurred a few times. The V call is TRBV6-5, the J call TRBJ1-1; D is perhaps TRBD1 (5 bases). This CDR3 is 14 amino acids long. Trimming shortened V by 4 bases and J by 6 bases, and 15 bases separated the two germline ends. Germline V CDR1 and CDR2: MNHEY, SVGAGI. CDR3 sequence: CASSSRGRVPEAFF. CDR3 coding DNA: TGTGCCAGCAGTTCCCGTGGCAGGGTTCCTGAAGCTTTCTTT.

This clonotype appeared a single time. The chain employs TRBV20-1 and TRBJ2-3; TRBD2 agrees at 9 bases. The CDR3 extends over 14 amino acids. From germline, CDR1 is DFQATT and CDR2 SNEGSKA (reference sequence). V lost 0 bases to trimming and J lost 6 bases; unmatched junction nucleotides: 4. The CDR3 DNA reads TGCAGTGCTAGAGACGGGACTAGCTTGGATACGCAGTATTTT. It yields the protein CSARDGTSLDTQYF.

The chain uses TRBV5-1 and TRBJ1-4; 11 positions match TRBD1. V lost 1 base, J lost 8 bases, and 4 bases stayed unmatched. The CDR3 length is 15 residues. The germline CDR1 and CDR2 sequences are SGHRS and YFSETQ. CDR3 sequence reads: CASSLRTGGSEKLFF. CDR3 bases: TGCGCCAGCAGCTTGAGGACAGGGGGCAGCGAAAAACTGTTTTTT.

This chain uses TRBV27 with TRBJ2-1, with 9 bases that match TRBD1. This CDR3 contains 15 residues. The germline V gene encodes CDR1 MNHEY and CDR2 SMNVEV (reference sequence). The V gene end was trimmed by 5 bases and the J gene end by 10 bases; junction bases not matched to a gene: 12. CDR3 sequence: CASSLMGTGLGEQFF. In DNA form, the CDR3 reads TGTGCCAGCAGTCTAATGGGGACAGGGCTAGGGGAGCAGTTCTTC.

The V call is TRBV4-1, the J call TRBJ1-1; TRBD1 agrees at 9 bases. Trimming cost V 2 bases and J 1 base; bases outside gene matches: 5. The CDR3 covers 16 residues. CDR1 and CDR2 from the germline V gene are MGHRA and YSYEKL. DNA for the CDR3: TGCGCCAGCAGCCAACGGACAGGGGAAGGGAACACTGAAGCTTTCTTT. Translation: CASSQRTGEGNTEAFF.

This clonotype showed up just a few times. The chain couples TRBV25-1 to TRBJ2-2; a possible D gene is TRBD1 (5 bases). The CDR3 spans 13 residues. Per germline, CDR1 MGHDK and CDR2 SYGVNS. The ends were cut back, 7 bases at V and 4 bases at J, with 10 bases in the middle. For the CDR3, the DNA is TGTGCCAGCACCCACAGGATCACCGGGGAGCTGTTTTTT. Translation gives CASTHRITGELFF.

CDR3 sequence: CASWDRPVRSGEQYF. DNA of the CDR3: TGTGCCAGCTGGGATAGACCCGTGCGCTCCGGGGAGCAGTACTTC. This chain links TRBV6-2 or TRBV6-3 with TRBJ2-7; D unclear. V was clipped by 8 bases and J by 7 bases, with 24 bases between them. Looked up from germline, CDR1 is MNHEY and CDR2 is SVGEGT. The CDR3 length is 15 residues.

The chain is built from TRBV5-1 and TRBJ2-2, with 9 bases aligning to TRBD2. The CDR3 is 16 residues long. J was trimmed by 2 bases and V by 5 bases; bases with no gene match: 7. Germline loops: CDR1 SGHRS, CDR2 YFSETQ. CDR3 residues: CASSSGTSSNTGELFF. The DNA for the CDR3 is TGCGCCAGCAGTTCCGGGACTAGCAGTAACACCGGGGAGCTGTTTTTT.

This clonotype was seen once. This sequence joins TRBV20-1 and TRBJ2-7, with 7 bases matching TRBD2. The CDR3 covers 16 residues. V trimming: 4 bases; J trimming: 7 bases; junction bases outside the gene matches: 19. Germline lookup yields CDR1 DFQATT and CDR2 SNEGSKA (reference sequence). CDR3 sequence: CSAKSSVAEWGGEQYF. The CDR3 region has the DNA TGCAGTGCTAAAAGTAGTGTAGCGGAGTGGGGGGGGGAGCAGTACTTC.

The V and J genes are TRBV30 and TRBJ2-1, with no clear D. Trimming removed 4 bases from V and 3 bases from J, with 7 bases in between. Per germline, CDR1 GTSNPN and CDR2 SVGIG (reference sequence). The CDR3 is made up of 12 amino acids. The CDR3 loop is CAWMGDYNEQFF. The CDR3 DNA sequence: TGTGCCTGGATGGGCGACTACAATGAGCAGTTCTTC.

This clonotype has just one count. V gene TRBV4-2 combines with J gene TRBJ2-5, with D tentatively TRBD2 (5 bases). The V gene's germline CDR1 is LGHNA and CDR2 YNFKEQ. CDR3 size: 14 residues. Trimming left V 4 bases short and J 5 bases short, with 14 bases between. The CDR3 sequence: CASSLKGVGETQYF. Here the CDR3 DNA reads TGTGCCAGCAGCCTCAAGGGAGTCGGGGAGACCCAGTACTTC.

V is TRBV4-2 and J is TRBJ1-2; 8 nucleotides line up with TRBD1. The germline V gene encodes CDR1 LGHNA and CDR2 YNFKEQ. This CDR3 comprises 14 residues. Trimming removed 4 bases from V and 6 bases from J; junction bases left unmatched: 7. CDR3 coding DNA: TGTGCCAGCAGCCCTCGACAGGGGAGCGATGGCTACACCTTC. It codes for CASSPRQGSDGYTF.

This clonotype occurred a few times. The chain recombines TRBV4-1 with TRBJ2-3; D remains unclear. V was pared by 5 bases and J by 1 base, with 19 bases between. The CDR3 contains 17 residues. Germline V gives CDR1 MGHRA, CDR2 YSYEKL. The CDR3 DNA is TGCGCCAGCAGCTTTGCATCCACTGGAGTCGGCACAGATACGCAGTATTTT. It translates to CASSFASTGVGTDTQYF.

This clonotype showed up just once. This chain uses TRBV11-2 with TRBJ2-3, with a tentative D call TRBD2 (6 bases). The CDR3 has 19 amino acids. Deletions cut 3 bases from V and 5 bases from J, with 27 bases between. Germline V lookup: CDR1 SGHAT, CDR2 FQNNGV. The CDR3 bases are TGTGCCAGCAGCTTTCAGGGTGGCACTAGCATCAGTTACAGAGATACGCAGTATTTT. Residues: CASSFQGGTSISYRDTQYF. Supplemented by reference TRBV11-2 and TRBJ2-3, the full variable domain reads EAGVAQSPRYKIIEKRQSVAFWCNPISGHATLYWYQQILGQGPKLLIQFQNNGVVDDSQLPKDRFSAERLKGVDSTLKIQPAKLEDSAVYLCASSFQGGTSISYRDTQYFGPGTRLTVL.

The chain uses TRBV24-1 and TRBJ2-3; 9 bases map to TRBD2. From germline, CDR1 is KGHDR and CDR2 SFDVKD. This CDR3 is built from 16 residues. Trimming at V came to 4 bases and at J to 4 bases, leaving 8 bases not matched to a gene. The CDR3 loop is CATSDPFGGRADTQYF. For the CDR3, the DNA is TGTGCCACCAGTGACCCCTTCGGCGGGAGGGCAGATACGCAGTATTTT.

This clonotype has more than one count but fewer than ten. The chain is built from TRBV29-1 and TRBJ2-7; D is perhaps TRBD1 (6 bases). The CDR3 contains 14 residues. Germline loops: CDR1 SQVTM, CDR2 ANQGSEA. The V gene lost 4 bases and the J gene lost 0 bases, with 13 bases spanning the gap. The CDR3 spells CSVADSRVSYEQYF. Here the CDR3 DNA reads TGCAGCGTTGCGGACAGTCGCGTCTCCTACGAGCAGTACTTC.

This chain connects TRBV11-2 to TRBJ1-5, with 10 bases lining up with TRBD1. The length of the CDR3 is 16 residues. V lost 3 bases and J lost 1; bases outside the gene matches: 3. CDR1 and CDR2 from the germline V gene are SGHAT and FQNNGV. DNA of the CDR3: TGTGCCAGCAGCTTCGGACAGGGGGGAAGCAATCAGCCCCAGCATTTT. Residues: CASSFGQGGSNQPQHF.